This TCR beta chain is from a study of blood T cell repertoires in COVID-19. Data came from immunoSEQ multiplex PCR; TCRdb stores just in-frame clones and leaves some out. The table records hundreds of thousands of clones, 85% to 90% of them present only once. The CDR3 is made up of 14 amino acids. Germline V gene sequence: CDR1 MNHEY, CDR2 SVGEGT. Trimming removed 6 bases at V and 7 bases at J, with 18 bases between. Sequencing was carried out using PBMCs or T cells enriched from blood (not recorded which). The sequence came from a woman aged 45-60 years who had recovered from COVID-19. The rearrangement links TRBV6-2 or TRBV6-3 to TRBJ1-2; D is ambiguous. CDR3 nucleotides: TGTGCCAGCAGCTGGGTGGCGGCCTCCCTTGGCTACACCTTC. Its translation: CASSWVAASLGYTF.